This entry lists 20 T cell receptor beta chains sequenced from one sample in a study of blood T cells in healthy people across ages. The second PCR ran roughly 7 to 12 cycles with a sample-barcoded 5' primer and J-beta primers. TCRdb fed the 5' RACE reads into MiXCR, producing one record per CDR3 protein. The table includes 700,000 to 850,000 distinct CDR3 sequences, 30% to 45% detected once. Sequencing was carried out using blood. These TCRs come from a man younger than 30 in good health.

This rearrangement joins TRBV28 to TRBJ2-7; 8 bases align to TRBD1. Germline V lookup: CDR1 MDHEN, CDR2 SYDVKM. The CDR3 runs 14 residues. After removal of 7 bases from V and 7 bases from J, the junction contained 12 bases not matched to a gene. The CDR3 loop is CASTPSGGHNEQYF. The CDR3 DNA reads as TGTGCCAGCACCCCTTCAGGGGGCCACAATGAGCAGTACTTC.

The V and J genes are TRBV6-5 and TRBJ1-2; D not certain. The ends were cut back, 8 bases at V and 0 bases at J, with 4 bases in the middle. The CDR3 has 11 amino acids. Germline V CDR1 and CDR2: MNHEY, SVGAGI. As DNA, the CDR3 is TGTGCCAGCGGGCCTAACTATGGCTACACCTTC. Encoded protein: CASGPNYGYTF.

This chain uses TRBV7-2 with TRBJ1-5; 7 positions match TRBD1. CDR3 size: 17 residues. Germline V gene lookup returns CDR1 SGHTA and CDR2 FQGNSA. J was trimmed by 7 bases and V by 5 bases; bases with no gene match: 17. The CDR3 DNA sequence: TGTGCCAGCAGCCCCCTGGCTGGTCGGACAGGACAACAGCCCCAGCATTTT. Its protein is CASSPLAGRTGQQPQHF.

This clonotype has only a few counts. This chain links TRBV12-3 or TRBV12-4 with TRBJ2-7, with 14 bases lining up with TRBD2. With V trimmed by 7 bases and J by 3 bases, 8 bases remained unmatched. CDR3 length equals 16 residues. The CDR3 DNA reads TGTGCCAGCACCTCCGGACTAGCGGGGGGTTTCTACGAGCAGTACTTC. Its translation: CASTSGLAGGFYEQYF.

The rearrangement links TRBV10-3 to TRBJ1-2, with a tentative D call TRBD1 (6 bases). Germline V gene lookup returns CDR1 ENHRY and CDR2 SYGVKD. Trimming took 10 bases from V and 7 from J, leaving 19 bases between them. This CDR3 is built from 13 residues. The CDR3 loop is CATGAVGGGGYTF. The CDR3, as DNA: TGTGCCACCGGAGCTGTCGGGGGCGGTGGCTACACCTTC.

This clonotype was seen only once. This CDR3 reads CASSARDSGDSPLHF. In nucleotides, the CDR3 is TGTGCCAGCAGTGCTCGGGACAGTGGCGATTCACCCCTCCACTTT. The genes are TRBV25-1 and TRBJ1-6, with TRBD1 matching over 7 bases. Germline V gives CDR1 MGHDK, CDR2 SYGVNS. CDR3 length: 15 amino acids. Trimming at V came to 4 bases and at J to 8 bases, leaving 8 bases not matched to a gene.

In regard to this clonotype: This may come from a read error, since a much larger clone is one base off. The chain carries TRBV7-8 and TRBJ1-5; TRBD1 aligns across 7 bases. This CDR3 comprises 16 residues. V gave up 5 bases and J gave up 4 bases; unmatched junction bases: 11. The V gene's germline CDR1 is SGHVS and CDR2 FQNEAQ. In DNA, the CDR3 is TGTGCCAGCAGCCCCGGGGCGCAGGGGGGAAATCAGCCCCAGCATTTT. It specifies CASSPGAQGGNQPQHF.

The chain has TRBV5-6 and TRBJ1-1; 10 nucleotides match TRBD1. After removal of 5 bases from V and 4 bases from J, the junction contained 11 bases not matched to a gene. Germline V gene lookup returns CDR1 SGHDT and CDR2 YYEEEE. The CDR3 has 16 amino acids. The CDR3: CASRGDRGKWATEAFF. DNA of the CDR3: TGTGCCAGCAGGGGGGACAGGGGTAAATGGGCCACTGAAGCTTTCTTT.

This clonotype was counted ten times or more. The chain links TRBV10-3 to TRBJ2-1, with D tentatively TRBD2 (5 bases). The CDR3 spans 13 residues. The germline V gene encodes CDR1 ENHRY and CDR2 SYGVKD. V was shortened by 7 bases and J by 6 bases, with 13 bases between the two germline ends. The CDR3 region has the DNA TGTGCCATCACCGGGGAGTTAGCCAATGAGCAGTTCTTC. This encodes CAITGELANEQFF.

On this clonotype itself: One junction end does not reproduce the germline sequence, and a read error may be involved. The gene calls are TRBV7-8 and TRBJ1-2; D is unclear. The CDR3 contains 14 residues. Germline V gene lookup returns CDR1 SGHVS and CDR2 FQNEAQ. The CDR3 spells CACSLGAGAYGYTF. The CDR3 nucleotides read TGTGCCTGCAGCTTAGGTGCGGGCGCCTATGGCTACACCTTC.

The chain carries TRBV11-2 and TRBJ1-4; 9 bases are shared with TRBD1. Germline CDR1 and CDR2: SGHAT and FQNNGV. Trimming cost V 5 bases and J 5 bases; bases outside gene matches: 6. This CDR3 has 15 residues. CDR3 nucleotides: TGTGCCAGCAGCCGGGGACAGGGAGAAAATGAAAAACTGTTTTTT. Encoded protein: CASSRGQGENEKLFF.

In its sample, this clonotype was seen once. V and J are TRBV12-3 or TRBV12-4 and TRBJ2-1; weak D call: TRBD1 (6 bases). This CDR3 comprises 13 residues. Trimming shortened V by 2 bases and J by 10 bases, and 12 bases separated the two germline ends. The CDR3 sequence is CASSLQDSYEQFF. CDR3 DNA sequence: TGTGCCAGCAGTTTACAGGACAGCTACGAGCAGTTCTTC.

The chain joins TRBV2 to TRBJ2-7; TRBD2 is a possible D gene (6 bases). Germline lookup yields CDR1 SNHLY and CDR2 FYNNEI. V was clipped by 11 bases and J by 1 base, with 15 bases between them. This CDR3 contains 13 residues. This chain's CDR3 is CAGGRDSSYEQYF. In DNA form, the CDR3 reads TGTGCCGGCGGCCGGGACTCATCCTACGAGCAGTACTTC. The variable domain in full, completed from reference TRBV2 and TRBJ2-7, reads EPEVTQTPSHQVTQMGQEVILRCVPISNHLYFYWYRQILGQKVEFLVSFYNNEISEKSEIFDDQFSVERPDGSNFTLKIRSTKLEDSAMYFCAGGRDSSYEQYFGPGTRLTVT.

This clonotype has at least ten counts. V usage is TRBV3-1 and J usage is TRBJ2-7; D call uncertain. Between the trimmed V and J ends, which lost 0 bases and 2 bases, there was a span of 2 bases. The CDR3 consists of 12 residues. Germline V lookup: CDR1 LGHDT, CDR2 YNNKEL (reference sequence). The CDR3 protein is CASSQETYEQYF. CDR3 nucleotide sequence: TGTGCCAGCAGCCAAGAAACCTACGAGCAGTACTTC.

J is TRBJ2-6 and V is TRBV4-3; weak D call: TRBD2 (6 bases). The CDR3 is 16 residues long. The V gene's germline CDR1 is LGHNA and CDR2 YSLEER. V lost 0 bases, J lost 4 bases, and 10 bases lay in between. This CDR3 is CASSQDGGKGANVLTF. In DNA form, the CDR3 reads TGCGCCAGCAGCCAAGATGGGGGGAAGGGGGCCAACGTCCTGACTTTC.

CDR3 DNA: TGTGCCACCAGTGATAGTACAGGGAATCCAAGAGACACCATATATTTT. This codes for CATSDSTGNPRDTIYF. The gene calls are TRBV24-1 and TRBJ1-3, with D maybe TRBD1 (6 bases). Trimming cost V 3 bases and J 8 bases, with 19 bases left between them. The CDR3 covers 16 residues. The germline gives CDR1 KGHDR, CDR2 SFDVKD.

On this clonotype: This clone may be a read error of a much larger clone one base away. The J gene is TRBJ1-2, the V gene TRBV5-1, with 7 nucleotides matching TRBD1. Germline lookup yields CDR1 SGHRS and CDR2 YFSETQ. The CDR3 consists of 14 residues. The CDR3 loop is CASSRDSTNCGYTF. CDR3 DNA: TGCGCCAGCAGCAGGGACAGTACTAACTGTGGCTACACCTTC.

The chain employs TRBV29-1 and TRBJ2-1, with no clear D. The germline V gene encodes CDR1 SQVTM and CDR2 ANQGSEA. The CDR3 is made up of 14 amino acids. V lost 1 base and J lost 2, with 9 bases in between. Here the CDR3 DNA reads TGCAGCGTTGAAGGGGCGAGAACCTACAATGAGCAGTTCTTC. Translating gives CSVEGARTYNEQFF.

V and J are TRBV5-1 and TRBJ2-2, with 7 bases matching TRBD1. With 7 bases clipped from V and 7 bases from J, the junction kept 4 bases outside the gene matches. Per the germline V gene, CDR1 is SGHRS and CDR2 is YFSETQ. CDR3 length equals 12 residues. CDR3 bases: TGCGCCAGCCGCGACAGGGACGGGGAGCTGTTTTTT. Protein product: CASRDRDGELFF.

The sample holds a few counts of this clonotype. The genes are TRBV15 and TRBJ2-2, with D possibly being TRBD1 or TRBD2 (7 bases each). CDR1 LNHNV and CDR2 YYDKDF come from the germline V gene (reference sequence). CDR3 length: 13 residues. The germline V and J ends were trimmed by 8 bases and 7 bases, with 14 bases remaining between them. CDR3: CATRQGGIGELFF. CDR3 DNA: TGTGCCACCCGCCAGGGGGGGATCGGGGAGCTGTTTTTT.